A selection of T cell receptor beta chains follows, all from one sample in a study of shared clonotypes between healthy human individuals. Assay used: immunoSEQ multiplex PCR; TCRdb lists only in-frame clones, some missing. The table lists over 2 million clones, less than 95% of them singletons, with around 1.1% in the top ten. Sample: naive CD8+ T cells sorted from blood. Receptors were obtained from a man in his late teens or twenties in good health. Each CDR3 is given with its conserved first and last residue.

j_call v_call cdr3_aa
TRBJ2-7 TRBV5-4 CASIDSSYEQYF
TRBJ1-2 TRBV6-4 CASRGTANYGYTF
TRBJ2-3 TRBV4-3 CASSQDLGETDTQYF
TRBJ1-5 TRBV21-1 CASSKRTTPYSNQPQHF
TRBJ2-7 TRBV29-1 CSVEAPETGYPYEQYF
TRBJ2-2 TRBV29-1 CSVSGASGELFF
TRBJ2-3 TRBV30 CALSGGATADTQYF
TRBJ2-7 TRBV5-4 CASSWDRGISEQYF
TRBJ1-5 TRBV30 CAWSTWTGQPQHF
TRBJ2-5 TRBV27 CASSLWGVETQYF
TRBJ2-1 TRBV6-5 CASSLAGLAGGNEQFF
TRBJ2-6 TRBV7-9 CASSPVGGVYPSGANVLTF
TRBJ2-1 TRBV6-5 CASRRASGYNEQFF
TRBJ2-7 TRBV6-1 CASSEVRWGYEQYF
TRBJ1-1 TRBV18 CASSPPRGGGTEAFF
TRBJ2-7 TRBV7-9 CASSLSFGTDSYEQYF
TRBJ2-7 TRBV5-6 CASSFRDSVLYEQYF
TRBJ1-6 TRBV6-5 CASRSGVGVSPLHF
TRBJ2-7 TRBV28 CASSHAGNTYEQYF
TRBJ2-7 TRBV27 CASSPLATGTDFYEQYF
TRBJ1-4 TRBV10-3 CAISAGTGTNEKLFF
TRBJ2-1 TRBV4-1 CASSQVGDRRYNEQFF
TRBJ2-7 TRBV7-6 CASSLAGATEPPYEQYF
TRBJ2-4 TRBV7-2 CASSFPIFPGAHGNIQYF
TRBJ2-5 TRBV4-1 CASSQLTSGAQETQYF
TRBJ2-3 TRBV30 CAWSVGTGALRADTQYF
TRBJ2-5 TRBV30 CAWRQGAGQETQYF
TRBJ2-1 TRBV5-1 CASSLGGLVYNEQFF
TRBJ2-7 TRBV6-5 CASSYSQGAYEQYF
TRBJ2-1 TRBV23-1 CASSQSFWSGAYNEQFF
TRBJ2-7 TRBV5-1 CASAPAGVYEQYF
TRBJ2-2 TRBV28 CASSPLSSGYSTGELFF
TRBJ1-1 TRBV19 CASSIQGTNTEAFF
TRBJ2-7 TRBV27 CASSPLAGSSYEQYF
TRBJ2-4 TRBV29-1 CSVGGEDIQYF
TRBJ2-7 TRBV27 CASSFGTVMASYEQYF
TRBJ1-4 TRBV10-3 CAISNRTDNEKLFF
TRBJ2-7 TRBV5-6 CASSGETGEQYF
TRBJ2-3 TRBV7-9 CASSLTIGTIGRSTDTQYF
TRBJ2-7 TRBV7-9 CASSSTGEGSYEQYF
TRBJ2-1 TRBV29-1 CSVVVNEQFF
TRBJ1-4 TRBV10-1 CASSESVGPGEELFF
TRBJ2-5 TRBV5-6 CASSLVRDSVQETQYF
TRBJ2-1 TRBV13 CASSAGTGSYNEQFF
TRBJ2-1 TRBV30 CAWSGAAQEQFF
TRBJ1-1 TRBV4-3 CASSQIAGVGTEAFF
TRBJ2-1 TRBV10-3 CAISGPSGENNEQFF
TRBJ2-1 TRBV7-9 CASSPGLAGPHSSDNEQFF
TRBJ2-5 TRBV7-9 CASSSSTESGGLYF
TRBJ2-2 TRBV4-1 CASSQFGVLTDTGELFF
TRBJ1-2 TRBV7-9 CASSLGGYGYTF
TRBJ1-5 TRBV1 CTSRRPRGSSNQPQHF
TRBJ1-1 TRBV28 CASSLNMNTEAFF